This TCR beta chain appears in the sequencing data of a study of long-term antiretroviral therapy in people with HIV. General study results and limits: Relative to control repertoires, HIV repertoires exhibited narrower CDR3 length ranges.

An immunoSEQ assay, version v3.0, was performed at survey level. Sequencing was performed with immunoSEQ multiplex PCR; in TCRdb, only in-frame clones are kept and a portion is missing. The data show roughly 33,000 clones, 97% seen once. Before they underwent DNA extraction, samples held about 1-10 million cryopreserved PBMC. J was trimmed by 3 bases and V by 1 base; bases with no gene match: 1. The CDR3 sequence is 14 residues long. Germline CDR1 MNHNS, CDR2 SASEGT. With regard to this clone: Its specificity is unknown.

The sequence derives from a man under 40 with HIV. Here the sequenced sample was unsorted PBMCs, taken 6.9 years after starting antiretroviral therapy. V and J are TRBV6-1 and TRBJ2-3; TRBD2 agrees at 7 bases. CDR3 nucleotide sequence: TGTGCCAGCAGTGAAGGGACTAGGACAGATACGCAGTATTTT. Its translation is CASSEGTRTDTQYF.